These T cell receptor beta chains were read from a single sample in a study of follicular helper T cells after annual influenza vaccination. Libraries were prepared by immunoSEQ multiplex PCR; TCRdb keeps only in-frame clonotypes and omits some of them. The table shows 8,500 to 9,000 clones, with around 80% occurring only once. The sequencing used CXCR5+ CD38- circulating T follicular helper cells from blood, collected 7 days after influenza vaccination. The receptor source for this set is an adult who received the influenza vaccine. Both conserved end residues are part of each CDR3. D genes are given only for firm matches. Some rows mark clone size as missing; the rest say once, few, many or name a class of expanded clone.

cdr3_nt: TGTGCCAGCAGCTTGGAAACTAATGAAAAACTGTTTTTT; cdr3_aa: CASSLETNEKLFF; v_call: TRBV5-4; clone_size: .; j_call: TRBJ1-4; cdr3_length: 13; d_call: .
cdr3_nt: TGTGCCAACCCTCGGGGGCGGGGGCCCCCAAAGACCCAGTACTTC; cdr3_aa: CANPRGRGPPKTQYF; v_call: TRBV19; clone_size: .; j_call: TRBJ2-5; cdr3_length: 15; d_call: .
cdr3_nt: TGTGCCATGGAGTGGGTGAGCTCCTACAATGAGCAGTTCTTC; cdr3_aa: CAMEWVSSYNEQFF; v_call: TRBV13; clone_size: .; j_call: TRBJ2-1; cdr3_length: 14; d_call: .
cdr3_nt: TGTGCCAGCAGTTCGCGGCGAGCGGGACCTCCCCCCGAGCAGTACTTC; cdr3_aa: CASSSRRAGPPPEQYF; v_call: TRBV7-2; clone_size: .; j_call: TRBJ2-7; cdr3_length: 16; d_call: TRBD2
cdr3_nt: TGTGCCAGCAGCCCCCCGGGAGGGAGGGCCGAGTACGAGCAGTACTTC; cdr3_aa: CASSPPGGRAEYEQYF; v_call: TRBV5-6; clone_size: .; j_call: TRBJ2-7; cdr3_length: 16; d_call: TRBD2
cdr3_nt: TGCGCCAGCAGCCGAGCAGCGGGCACCTACGAGCAGTACTTC; cdr3_aa: CASSRAAGTYEQYF; v_call: TRBV4-3; clone_size: .; j_call: TRBJ2-7; cdr3_length: 14; d_call: .
cdr3_nt: TGTGCCAGCAGCTTGGGTACAGATGAAGCTTTCTTT; cdr3_aa: CASSLGTDEAFF; v_call: TRBV5-6; clone_size: .; j_call: TRBJ1-1; cdr3_length: 12; d_call: .
cdr3_nt: TGTGCCAGCAGCAAAGAAACAGGACAGTCCTACAATGAGCAGTTCTTC; cdr3_aa: CASSKETGQSYNEQFF; v_call: TRBV21-1; clone_size: .; j_call: TRBJ2-1; cdr3_length: 16; d_call: .
cdr3_nt: TGTGCCAGTAGCCGGGGACGTGCCCTCCGTATTGGCTACACCTTC; cdr3_aa: CASSRGRALRIGYTF; v_call: TRBV19; clone_size: .; j_call: TRBJ1-2; cdr3_length: 15; d_call: .
cdr3_nt: TGTGCCAGCTCACCGGCCCTAGGCAGCACCTACGAGCAGTACTTC; cdr3_aa: CASSPALGSTYEQYF; v_call: TRBV18; clone_size: few; j_call: TRBJ2-7; cdr3_length: 15; d_call: .
cdr3_nt: TGTGCCAGCACACGGGGGGCGTCCCTTGAGCCCCAGCATTTT; cdr3_aa: CASTRGASLEPQHF; v_call: TRBV28; clone_size: .; j_call: TRBJ1-5; cdr3_length: 14; d_call: .
cdr3_nt: TGTGCCAGCACCGGACAGAACTACGAGCAGTACTTC; cdr3_aa: CASTGQNYEQYF; v_call: TRBV28; clone_size: .; j_call: TRBJ2-7; cdr3_length: 12; d_call: .
cdr3_nt: TGTGCCAGCGGGGATCAAGAGACCCAGTACTTC; cdr3_aa: CASGDQETQYF; v_call: TRBV6-5; clone_size: .; j_call: TRBJ2-5; cdr3_length: 11; d_call: .
cdr3_nt: TGTGCCAGCAGCTCCCCAGCTGCTGGGAGCACAGATACGCAGTATTTT; cdr3_aa: CASSSPAAGSTDTQYF; v_call: TRBV11-2; clone_size: .; j_call: TRBJ2-3; cdr3_length: 16; d_call: .
cdr3_nt: TGTGCCAGTAGTATTCGGGGGGAAGGGAGTGGCTACACCTTC; cdr3_aa: CASSIRGEGSGYTF; v_call: TRBV19; clone_size: .; j_call: TRBJ1-2; cdr3_length: 14; d_call: .
cdr3_nt: TGTGCCAGCAGGCAAACAGGGGCCAGTGAAAAACTGTTTTTT; cdr3_aa: CASRQTGASEKLFF; v_call: TRBV28; clone_size: .; j_call: TRBJ1-4; cdr3_length: 14; d_call: TRBD1
cdr3_nt: TGTGCCACCAGCAGAGGGGACAGGGGGCGCAAGCATGAGCAGTTCTTC; cdr3_aa: CATSRGDRGRKHEQFF; v_call: TRBV15; clone_size: .; j_call: TRBJ2-1; cdr3_length: 16; d_call: TRBD1
cdr3_nt: TGTGCCAGCAGCTTGTCAGGGGGGGACACTGAAGCTTTCTTT; cdr3_aa: CASSLSGGDTEAFF; v_call: TRBV5-5; clone_size: .; j_call: TRBJ1-1; cdr3_length: 14; d_call: TRBD1
cdr3_nt: TGTGCCAGCAGCGTAGAACTGTTCTCCTACAATGAGCAGTTCTTC; cdr3_aa: CASSVELFSYNEQFF; v_call: TRBV9; clone_size: .; j_call: TRBJ2-1; cdr3_length: 15; d_call: .
cdr3_nt: TGTGCCAGCAGCCAAGTTTTCGGGGCTGAAGCTTTCTTT; cdr3_aa: CASSQVFGAEAFF; v_call: TRBV14; clone_size: .; j_call: TRBJ1-1; cdr3_length: 13; d_call: .
cdr3_nt: TGTGCCAGCAGCACCCAGACAGGCCCTAATGAAAAACTGTTTTTT; cdr3_aa: CASSTQTGPNEKLFF; v_call: TRBV5-5; clone_size: .; j_call: TRBJ1-4; cdr3_length: 15; d_call: .
cdr3_nt: TGTGCCTGGGGAGAGGGCACTAGCGATGGCGATGAGCAGTTCTTC; cdr3_aa: CAWGEGTSDGDEQFF; v_call: TRBV30; clone_size: .; j_call: TRBJ2-1; cdr3_length: 15; d_call: TRBD2
cdr3_nt: TGTGCCAGCAGCTCAGAAAGTAGCTTCTGGTACGAGCAGTACTTC; cdr3_aa: CASSSESSFWYEQYF; v_call: TRBV11-2; clone_size: .; j_call: TRBJ2-7; cdr3_length: 15; d_call: .
cdr3_nt: TGTGCCAGCCTAATAGACATGAACACTGAAGCTTTCTTT; cdr3_aa: CASLIDMNTEAFF; v_call: TRBV7-9; clone_size: .; j_call: TRBJ1-1; cdr3_length: 13; d_call: .
cdr3_nt: TGTGCCAGCAGTCTTGGAACTAGCGAGCAAGAGACCCAGTACTTC; cdr3_aa: CASSLGTSEQETQYF; v_call: TRBV6-1; clone_size: once; j_call: TRBJ2-5; cdr3_length: 15; d_call: TRBD2
cdr3_nt: TGCGCCAGCAGTTTAGCGGGAGGCAATGAGCAGTTCTTC; cdr3_aa: CASSLAGGNEQFF; v_call: TRBV10-1; clone_size: .; j_call: TRBJ2-1; cdr3_length: 13; d_call: TRBD2
cdr3_nt: TGCAGCGTTGCGGGGCACTCCGCGGCCTATGGCTACACCTTC; cdr3_aa: CSVAGHSAAYGYTF; v_call: TRBV29-1; clone_size: .; j_call: TRBJ1-2; cdr3_length: 14; d_call: .
cdr3_nt: TGTGCCAGCAGCCCCGGGACTAGCGGGAGCGCGGACACCGGGGAGCTGTTTTTT; cdr3_aa: CASSPGTSGSADTGELFF; v_call: TRBV13; clone_size: .; j_call: TRBJ2-2; cdr3_length: 18; d_call: TRBD2
cdr3_nt: TGCAGCGTTGTAACGACAGGAAAGAACACTGAAGCTTTCTTT; cdr3_aa: CSVVTTGKNTEAFF; v_call: TRBV29-1; clone_size: .; j_call: TRBJ1-1; cdr3_length: 14; d_call: .
cdr3_nt: TGCGCCAGCAGGACAGCAAGCAATCAGCCCCAGCATTTT; cdr3_aa: CASRTASNQPQHF; v_call: TRBV4-1; clone_size: few; j_call: TRBJ1-5; cdr3_length: 13; d_call: .
cdr3_nt: TGTGCCAGCAGTAGCCCCCGGGGCACGACTGGGGAAAAACTGTTTTTT; cdr3_aa: CASSSPRGTTGEKLFF; v_call: TRBV28; clone_size: .; j_call: TRBJ1-4; cdr3_length: 16; d_call: .
cdr3_nt: TGTGCCAGCAGTCGACCAGGGGGCCATGAGCAGTTCTTC; cdr3_aa: CASSRPGGHEQFF; v_call: TRBV27; clone_size: .; j_call: TRBJ2-1; cdr3_length: 13; d_call: TRBD1
cdr3_nt: TGTGCCAGCAGCCCATGGACGGCGGGGTCCACAGATACGCAGTATTTT; cdr3_aa: CASSPWTAGSTDTQYF; v_call: TRBV7-9; clone_size: .; j_call: TRBJ2-3; cdr3_length: 16; d_call: .
cdr3_nt: TGTGCCAGCAGTTACTCGACAGGGGGCGGGCAAAAACTGTTTTTT; cdr3_aa: CASSYSTGGGQKLFF; v_call: TRBV6-6; clone_size: .; j_call: TRBJ1-4; cdr3_length: 15; d_call: TRBD1
cdr3_nt: TGTGCCAGCACTCCAAGACCGGACAGCCAAAAACTGTTTTTT; cdr3_aa: CASTPRPDSQKLFF; v_call: TRBV5-6; clone_size: .; j_call: TRBJ1-4; cdr3_length: 14; d_call: .
cdr3_nt: TGTGCCTGGAGTAACGTTCTGAGCACAGATACGCAGTATTTT; cdr3_aa: CAWSNVLSTDTQYF; v_call: TRBV30; clone_size: .; j_call: TRBJ2-3; cdr3_length: 14; d_call: .
cdr3_nt: TGCGCCAGCAGTTGGCGGGGGTTACAGAATGAGCAGTTCTTC; cdr3_aa: CASSWRGLQNEQFF; v_call: TRBV5-1; clone_size: .; j_call: TRBJ2-1; cdr3_length: 14; d_call: TRBD2
cdr3_nt: TGTGCCAGCAGCTTAGCACAGAACGGATTAGAGCAATACTTC; cdr3_aa: CASSLAQNGLEQYF; v_call: TRBV11-2; clone_size: .; j_call: TRBJ2-7; cdr3_length: 14; d_call: .
cdr3_nt: TGTGCCAGCACCGCACGGCGAGACAGGGGTTTGTCAGCAACCCCCTACGAGCAGTACTTC; cdr3_aa: CASTARRDRGLSATPYEQYF; v_call: TRBV28; clone_size: .; j_call: TRBJ2-7; cdr3_length: 20; d_call: TRBD1
cdr3_nt: TGTGCCTGGAGTCCGGGACACCGCTACGAGCAGTACTTC; cdr3_aa: CAWSPGHRYEQYF; v_call: TRBV30; clone_size: .; j_call: TRBJ2-7; cdr3_length: 13; d_call: .
cdr3_nt: TGTGCCACCCCGGGGGAAACGAACACCGGGGAGCTGTTTTTT; cdr3_aa: CATPGETNTGELFF; v_call: TRBV7-2; clone_size: .; j_call: TRBJ2-2; cdr3_length: 14; d_call: .
cdr3_nt: TGTGCCAGCAGTGGGGTGGCCGGCGGTGAAAAACTGTTTTTT; cdr3_aa: CASSGVAGGEKLFF; v_call: TRBV2; clone_size: .; j_call: TRBJ1-4; cdr3_length: 14; d_call: .
cdr3_nt: TGTGCCAGCAGCCCGGGACCTCTCCAGAGGGAGCAGTACTTC; cdr3_aa: CASSPGPLQREQYF; v_call: TRBV7-2; clone_size: .; j_call: TRBJ2-7; cdr3_length: 14; d_call: .
cdr3_nt: TGCGCCAGCAGCTTGATAGCGGGAGCCGATACGCAGTATTTT; cdr3_aa: CASSLIAGADTQYF; v_call: TRBV5-1; clone_size: .; j_call: TRBJ2-3; cdr3_length: 14; d_call: TRBD2
cdr3_nt: TGTGCCAGCAGACCCAGTGGGATTAACTATGGCTACACCTTC; cdr3_aa: CASRPSGINYGYTF; v_call: TRBV6-5; clone_size: .; j_call: TRBJ1-2; cdr3_length: 14; d_call: .
cdr3_nt: TGTGCCAGCAGTTTACAGGCTTCAAATGGAAACACCATATATTTT; cdr3_aa: CASSLQASNGNTIYF; v_call: TRBV28; clone_size: .; j_call: TRBJ1-3; cdr3_length: 15; d_call: .
cdr3_nt: TGTGCCAGCAGTTCGGCCGGGACTAGCGGATGGAGGCCCCCCCCCGAGCAGTTCTTC; cdr3_aa: CASSSAGTSGWRPPPEQFF; v_call: TRBV7-2; clone_size: .; j_call: TRBJ2-1; cdr3_length: 19; d_call: TRBD2
cdr3_nt: TGCGCCAGCAGCTTGGGCGGTCCTGGGGCCAACGTCCTGACTTTC; cdr3_aa: CASSLGGPGANVLTF; v_call: TRBV5-1; clone_size: .; j_call: TRBJ2-6; cdr3_length: 15; d_call: .
cdr3_nt: TGTGCCAGTACCAGACCGGGGGCTGAAGCTTTCTTT; cdr3_aa: CASTRPGAEAFF; v_call: TRBV7-2; clone_size: .; j_call: TRBJ1-1; cdr3_length: 12; d_call: .
cdr3_nt: TGTGCCAGCCGACCCTCCGGACAGATGGCTGGCTACACCTTC; cdr3_aa: CASRPSGQMAGYTF; v_call: TRBV6-5; clone_size: .; j_call: TRBJ1-2; cdr3_length: 14; d_call: .
cdr3_nt: TGTGCCAGCTCTCCTACAGGGGGGAGCACTGAAGCTTTCTTT; cdr3_aa: CASSPTGGSTEAFF; v_call: TRBV18; clone_size: .; j_call: TRBJ1-1; cdr3_length: 14; d_call: TRBD1
cdr3_nt: TGTGCCAGCTCACAAGCGTCGATCTCTTGGGGAGAGACCCAGTACTTC; cdr3_aa: CASSQASISWGETQYF; v_call: TRBV18; clone_size: .; j_call: TRBJ2-5; cdr3_length: 16; d_call: .
cdr3_nt: TGCGCCAGCAGCCAAGATGGCGATCAGCCCCAGCATTTT; cdr3_aa: CASSQDGDQPQHF; v_call: TRBV4-3; clone_size: .; j_call: TRBJ1-5; cdr3_length: 13; d_call: .
cdr3_nt: TGCGCCAGCAGCGATCGTAGTGACGAACTGTTTTTT; cdr3_aa: CASSDRSDELFF; v_call: TRBV5-1; clone_size: .; j_call: TRBJ1-4; cdr3_length: 12; d_call: .
cdr3_nt: TGTGCCAGTAGTGAAACTTGGGGGAGCTCCTACAATGAGCAGTTCTTC; cdr3_aa: CASSETWGSSYNEQFF; v_call: TRBV19; clone_size: .; j_call: TRBJ2-1; cdr3_length: 16; d_call: .
cdr3_nt: TGCGCCAGCAGCCAAGAACCCGGCGGCGATGAAAAACTGTTTTTT; cdr3_aa: CASSQEPGGDEKLFF; v_call: TRBV4-3; clone_size: once; j_call: TRBJ1-4; cdr3_length: 15; d_call: .
cdr3_nt: TGTGCCAGTAGTTCCCCAGGCGGGGACAGAGCTAACTATGGCTACACCTTC; cdr3_aa: CASSSPGGDRANYGYTF; v_call: TRBV19; clone_size: .; j_call: TRBJ1-2; cdr3_length: 17; d_call: TRBD1
cdr3_nt: TGTGCCAGCAGCGTAACAACAGGGCCGAACACTGAAGCTTTCTTT; cdr3_aa: CASSVTTGPNTEAFF; v_call: TRBV9; clone_size: few; j_call: TRBJ1-1; cdr3_length: 15; d_call: .
cdr3_nt: TGTGCCAGCAGTTTTTCTGTTAGGACTGAAGCTTTCTTT; cdr3_aa: CASSFSVRTEAFF; v_call: TRBV28; clone_size: .; j_call: TRBJ1-1; cdr3_length: 13; d_call: .